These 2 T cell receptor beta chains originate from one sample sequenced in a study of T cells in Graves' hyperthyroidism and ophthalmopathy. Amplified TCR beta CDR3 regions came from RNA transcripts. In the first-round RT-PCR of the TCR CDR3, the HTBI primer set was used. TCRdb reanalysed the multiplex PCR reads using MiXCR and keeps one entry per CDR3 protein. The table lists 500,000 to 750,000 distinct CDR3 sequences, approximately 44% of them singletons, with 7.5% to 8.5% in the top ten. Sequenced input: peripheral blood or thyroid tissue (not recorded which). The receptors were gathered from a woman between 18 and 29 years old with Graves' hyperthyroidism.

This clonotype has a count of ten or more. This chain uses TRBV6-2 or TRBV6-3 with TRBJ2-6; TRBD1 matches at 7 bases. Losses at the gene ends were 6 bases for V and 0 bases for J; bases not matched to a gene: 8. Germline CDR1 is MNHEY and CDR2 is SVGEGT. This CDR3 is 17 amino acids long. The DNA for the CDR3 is TGTGCCAGCAGACAGGGGACAACATACTCTGGGGCCAACGTCCTGACTTTC. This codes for CASRQGTTYSGANVLTF.

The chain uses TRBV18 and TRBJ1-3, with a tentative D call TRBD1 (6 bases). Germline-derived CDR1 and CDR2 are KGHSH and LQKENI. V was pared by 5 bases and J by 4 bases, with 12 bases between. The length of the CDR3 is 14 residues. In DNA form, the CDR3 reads TGTGCCAGCTCATCCTCGACAGGAGGAAACACCATATATTTT. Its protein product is CASSSSTGGNTIYF.